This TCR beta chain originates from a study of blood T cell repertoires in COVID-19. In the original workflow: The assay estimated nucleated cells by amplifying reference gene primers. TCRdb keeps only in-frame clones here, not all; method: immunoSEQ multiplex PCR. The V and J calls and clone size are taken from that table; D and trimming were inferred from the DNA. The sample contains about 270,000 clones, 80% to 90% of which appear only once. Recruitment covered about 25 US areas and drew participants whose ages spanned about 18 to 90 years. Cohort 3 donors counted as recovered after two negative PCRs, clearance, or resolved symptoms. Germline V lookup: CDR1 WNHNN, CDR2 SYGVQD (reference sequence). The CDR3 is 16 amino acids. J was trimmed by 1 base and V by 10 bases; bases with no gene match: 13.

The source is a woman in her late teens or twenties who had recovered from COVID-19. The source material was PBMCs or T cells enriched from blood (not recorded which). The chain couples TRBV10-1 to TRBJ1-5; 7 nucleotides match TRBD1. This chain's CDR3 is CATARFDRESNQPQHF. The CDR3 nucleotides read TGCGCCACCGCGAGATTCGACAGGGAGAGCAATCAGCCCCAGCATTTT.